This TCR beta chain was obtained from a study of CD8 T cells in ankylosing spondylitis. This clonotype has only a few counts. Quantitative 5'-RACE with molecular barcodes generated TCR beta libraries. TCRdb re-derived calls from the 5' RACE reads in MiXCR, one entry per CDR3 protein. The table shows a few hundred thousand distinct CDR3 sequences, with about 11% occurring only once. The germline V gene encodes CDR1 SGHAT and CDR2 FQNNGV. Trimming removed 2 bases from V and 5 bases from J; junction bases left unmatched: 7. The CDR3 has 15 residues. This receptor was taken from a male donor with ankylosing spondylitis or in good health (not recorded which). The V gene is TRBV11-2, the J gene TRBJ2-5, with 8 positions matching TRBD2. Sequencing input: blood, either unsorted or a sorted T cell fraction (not recorded which). The CDR3 bases are TGTGCCAGCAGCTTAAGGCGGGGACTAGGCGAGACCCAGTACTTC. Residues: CASSLRRGLGETQYF.